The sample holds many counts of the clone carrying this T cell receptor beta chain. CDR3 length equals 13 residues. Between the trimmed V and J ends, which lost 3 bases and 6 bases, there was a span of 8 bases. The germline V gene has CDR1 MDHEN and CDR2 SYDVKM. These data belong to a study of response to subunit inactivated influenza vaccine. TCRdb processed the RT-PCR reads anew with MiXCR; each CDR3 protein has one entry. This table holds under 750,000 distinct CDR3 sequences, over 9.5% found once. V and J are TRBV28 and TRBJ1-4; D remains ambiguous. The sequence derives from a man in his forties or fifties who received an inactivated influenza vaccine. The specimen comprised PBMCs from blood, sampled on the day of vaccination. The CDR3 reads CASSFSPHEKLFF. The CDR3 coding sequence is TGTGCCAGCAGTTTCTCCCCTCATGAAAAACTGTTTTTT.